A single sample is the source of the 9 T cell receptor beta chains below, sequenced in a study of T cells in Graves' hyperthyroidism and ophthalmopathy. Amplified TCR beta CDR3 regions came from RNA transcripts. An initial round of RT-PCR targeting the TCR CDR3 relied on the HTBI primer set. Via MiXCR, TCRdb re-called the multiplex PCR reads, giving one row per CDR3 protein. The sample yields approximately 400,000 distinct CDR3 sequences, 15% to 17% seen once. Material: blood. The receptors shown here come from a woman younger than 30 with Graves' hyperthyroidism.

This clonotype was seen a handful of times. The rearrangement links TRBV5-4 to TRBJ2-3, with 9 nucleotides matching TRBD2. This CDR3 contains 17 residues. The trim removed 1 base at V and 9 bases at J, leaving 15 bases unmatched. Germline CDR1 SGHNT, CDR2 YYREEE (reference sequence). CDR3 protein: CASSLTSGLFGQGTQYF. The DNA of the CDR3 is TGTGCCAGCAGCTTGACTAGCGGGCTATTTGGGCAGGGCACGCAGTATTTT.

The chain combines TRBV9 with TRBJ1-3, with D hard to call. CDR3 size: 15 residues. CDR1 and CDR2 from the germline V gene are SGDLS and YYNGEE. V was cut by 4 bases and J by 0 bases, with 11 bases left in between. The CDR3 coding sequence is TGTGCCAGCAGCCTCGGGAGCGGCTCTGGAAACACCATATATTTT. Its protein is CASSLGSGSGNTIYF. Using reference TRBV9 and TRBJ1-3 for the parts outside the CDR3, the full variable domain is DSGVTQTPKHLITATGQRVTLRCSPRSGDLSVYWYQQSLDQGLQFLIQYYNGEERAKGNILERFSAQQFPDLHSELNLSSLELGDSALYFCASSLGSGSGNTIYFGEGSWLTVV.

This clonotype was recorded at least ten times. The rearrangement links TRBV29-1 to TRBJ2-2, with D perhaps TRBD1 (6 bases). Trimming cost V 2 bases and J 6 bases, with 10 bases left between them. Per germline, CDR1 SQVTM and CDR2 ANQGSEA. The CDR3 consists of 13 residues. The CDR3 DNA is TGCAGCGTTGAAACAGGGACCCCCGGGGAGCTGTTTTTT. Residues: CSVETGTPGELFF.

This clonotype was detected many times. The rearrangement links TRBV15 to TRBJ1-2; TRBD1 matches at 9 bases. There are 16 residues in the CDR3. The V gene's germline CDR1 is LNHNV and CDR2 YYDKDF (reference sequence). J gave up 8 bases and V 0 bases, and 10 bases lay outside the gene matches. The CDR3 DNA follows: TGTGCCACCAGCAGAGATTGGGACAGGGCCAGGGACGGCTACACCTTC. It encodes CATSRDWDRARDGYTF.

As for this clonotype: This may stem from a read error, because a much larger clone lies one nucleotide away. This chain connects TRBV4-1 to TRBJ1-1, with 10 nucleotides matching TRBD1. Germline CDR1 is MGHRA and CDR2 is YSYEKL. The CDR3 sequence is 17 residues long. J lost 7 bases, V lost 4 bases, and 15 bases had no gene match. The CDR3 spells CASSRPLGGDRGVEAFF. The CDR3 DNA reads as TGCGCCAGCAGCCGACCATTGGGGGGGGACAGGGGAGTTGAAGCTTTCTTT.

This clonotype appeared many times. V and J are TRBV15 and TRBJ2-1; 15 bases align to TRBD2. In germline, CDR1 is LNHNV, CDR2 YYDKDF (reference sequence). Losses at the gene ends were 6 bases for V and 4 bases for J; bases not matched to a gene: 4. The CDR3 contains 16 residues. The CDR3: CATSRTSGGVYNEQFF. Here the CDR3 DNA reads TGTGCCACCAGTCGGACTAGCGGGGGGGTTTACAATGAGCAGTTCTTC.

Only a few counts were recorded for this clonotype. The V call is TRBV6-2 or TRBV6-3, the J call TRBJ2-1; 7 bases match TRBD1. With 6 bases clipped from V and 6 bases from J, the junction kept 17 bases outside the gene matches. The CDR3 loop spans 17 amino acids. The V gene's germline CDR1 is MNHEY and CDR2 SVGEGT. The DNA of the CDR3 is TGTGCCAGCAGCCCACCCATAGCGAGACAGGGTCCCAATGAGCAGTTCTTC. It is translated as CASSPPIARQGPNEQFF.

This clonotype was detected ten times or more. This chain joins TRBV5-1 and TRBJ2-1; 9 bases line up with TRBD1. This CDR3 region has 15 residues. CDR1 and CDR2 (germline): SGHRS, YFSETQ. V was pared by 4 bases and J by 4 bases, with 6 bases of the junction left unmatched. The CDR3 nucleotides read TGCGCCAGCAGCAACCCGGGACAGGGATACAATGAGCAGTTCTTC. This translates into CASSNPGQGYNEQFF.

In regard to this clonotype: At one boundary the junction diverges from the germline segment, which might be a read error. In nucleotides, the CDR3 is TGTGCTAGCAGCCGCCGCCAGGCCGGGGAGACCCAGTACTTC. Translation: CASSRRQAGETQYF. V gene TRBV7-7 combines with J gene TRBJ2-5; D is unresolved. CDR3 length equals 14 residues. Per the germline V gene, CDR1 is SSHAT and CDR2 is FNYEAQ (reference sequence).